This T cell receptor (beta chain) emerged from a study of blood T cell repertoires in COVID-19. How the authors handled the data: Reference gene primer amplification yielded estimated nucleated cell counts. Profiling relied on immunoSEQ multiplex PCR, and the TCRdb table lists in-frame clones only, not all of them. The V and J calls and clone size were taken over from that table, and D and trimming were inferred from the DNA. The table shows hundreds of thousands of clones, with 90% to 95% occurring only once. Seattle participants joined during active infection and were tracked over time. The source is a man aged 55-75 years with COVID-19, enrolled during active disease. The sample consisted of peripheral blood.

This CDR3 is CASSIAGGDEQYF. The CDR3 coding sequence is TGTGCCAGTAGTATAGCGGGAGGGGACGAGCAGTACTTC. The chain employs TRBV19 and TRBJ2-7, with 8 bases lining up with TRBD2. Trimming took 1 base from V and 5 from J; bases not matched to a gene: 1. CDR3 length: 13 residues. Per germline, CDR1 LNHDA and CDR2 SQIVND (reference sequence).